The 10 T cell receptor beta chains listed next were all sequenced from one sample in a study of blood T cell repertoires in COVID-19. TCRdb's table, derived via immunoSEQ multiplex PCR, lists solely in-frame clones and lacks some. The sample comprises more than 55,000 clones, about 70% of which are singletons, and around 13% rests with the top ten. The sample taken for sequencing was peripheral blood. The receptors were sampled from a woman in her 70s with acute or convalescent COVID-19.

The chain employs TRBV18 and TRBJ2-3; possible D gene TRBD2, 6 bases. Germline values: CDR1 KGHSH, CDR2 LQKENI. The V and J ends lost 0 bases and 0 bases respectively, with 10 bases between them. The CDR3 is 16 residues long. CDR3 nucleotide sequence: TGTGCCAGCTCACCACCACCTGGGACTAGCACAGATACGCAGTATTTT. It encodes CASSPPPGTSTDTQYF.

The chain combines TRBV3-1 (or the pseudogene TRBV3-2) with TRBJ1-1; 9 bases line up with TRBD1. The trim removed 4 bases at V and 10 bases at J, leaving 7 bases unmatched. The CDR3 length is 13 residues. Germline CDR1 reads LGHDT; CDR2 reads YNNKEL (reference sequence). The CDR3: CASSPMTGGVAFF. CDR3 coding DNA: TGTGCCAGCAGCCCGATGACAGGGGGAGTAGCTTTCTTT.

This clone was counted a single time. The CDR3 DNA reads as TGCAGCGCTCAAAAGCCTGGGGCCAACGTCCTGACTTTC. Its translation is CSAQKPGANVLTF. V gene TRBV29-1 combines with J gene TRBJ2-6; unclear D gene. Per the germline V gene, CDR1 is SQVTM and CDR2 is ANQGSEA. This CDR3 has 13 amino acids. V shed 7 bases and J shed 2 bases, with 9 bases lying between them.

The gene calls are TRBV4-2 and TRBJ2-1, with 8 positions matching TRBD2. V dropped 5 bases and J dropped 7; count of bases not matched to a gene: 7. Germline values: CDR1 LGHNA, CDR2 YNFKEQ. The CDR3 has 14 amino acids. The CDR3 reads CASSAELAGNEQFF. CDR3 DNA: TGTGCCAGCAGCGCTGAATTAGCGGGAAATGAGCAGTTCTTC.

The chain combines TRBV5-1 with TRBJ2-5, with 8 bases fitting TRBD1. Per the germline V gene, CDR1 is SGHRS and CDR2 is YFSETQ. This CDR3 comprises 15 residues. Trimming removed 2 bases from V and 0 bases from J; junction bases left unmatched: 3. The chain's CDR3 is CASSLQGVNQETQYF. The CDR3 DNA sequence: TGCGCCAGCAGCTTACAGGGGGTAAACCAAGAGACCCAGTACTTC.

V gene TRBV5-1 combines with J gene TRBJ1-1; 7 bases map to TRBD1. This CDR3 has 14 amino acids. CDR1 SGHRS and CDR2 YFSETQ come from the germline V gene. Unmatched junction bases numbered 14, after V lost 7 bases and J lost 8 bases. The CDR3 loop is CASRPGQPSWEAFF. CDR3 sequence (DNA): TGCGCCAGCCGACCGGGACAGCCTTCGTGGGAAGCTTTCTTT.

The V and J genes are TRBV20-1 and TRBJ1-2; D remains ambiguous. Germline assignment: CDR1 DFQATT and CDR2 SNEGSKA (reference sequence). The CDR3 length is 11 residues. V was clipped by 6 bases and J by 8 bases, with 13 bases between them. This CDR3 is CSAAGSSGYTF. The DNA of the CDR3 is TGCAGTGCCGCGGGGTCCAGCGGCTACACCTTC.

The chain combines TRBV5-4 with TRBJ2-2, with 14 bases fitting TRBD2. The CDR3 spans 17 residues. V lost 4 bases and J lost 7; bases outside the gene matches: 9. Germline V CDR1 and CDR2: SGHNT, YYREEE (reference sequence). The CDR3 region is CASSQGLAGALGGELFF. Written as DNA, the CDR3 is TGTGCCAGCAGCCAGGGACTAGCGGGGGCGCTAGGCGGGGAGCTGTTTTTT.

CDR3 DNA sequence: TGCGCCAGCAGCCAAGATGCCACAGTCTATGGCTACACCTTC. It specifies CASSQDATVYGYTF. The V gene is TRBV4-1, the J gene TRBJ1-2; D remains unclear. Germline loops: CDR1 MGHRA, CDR2 YSYEKL. This CDR3 is 14 amino acids long. The V end lost 0 bases, the J end lost 4 bases, and 9 bases lay between the germline ends.

The CDR3 region has the DNA TGTGCCATCAGCGAAAGACAGGGTTCTCGGGGCAATCAGCCCCAGCATTTT. It codes for CAISERQGSRGNQPQHF. This chain joins TRBV10-3 and TRBJ1-5; TRBD1 agrees at 7 bases. Germline V gives CDR1 ENHRY, CDR2 SYGVKD. Trimming at V came to 6 bases and at J to 2 bases, leaving 13 bases not matched to a gene. The CDR3 length is 17 residues.